This TCR beta chain came from a study of beta chain features in type 1 diabetes. Concerning this clone: Its antigen is not known.

The entirety of the isolated RNA underwent reverse transcription, so expressed TCRB transcripts were sequenced. Here immunoSEQ multiplex PCR was the method, and the copy in TCRdb shows in-frame clones only, minus some. The sample shows some 240,000 clones, roughly 17% of them seen only once. The CDR3 runs 13 residues. CDR1 is SGHRS and CDR2 is YFSETQ in the germline V gene. Trimming cost V 0 bases and J 0 bases, with 3 bases left between them. Study-level results: Among patients, naive, central memory and Treg TCRB repertoires appeared more similar than among healthy donors. A moderate, significant TCRB CDR3 shortening appeared in type 1 diabetes across four CD4+ subsets.

Material: naive CD4+ T cells from blood. The source is a man aged 25 to 40 with type 1 diabetes. This rearrangement joins TRBV5-1 to TRBJ2-5; the D is unclear. CDR3: CASSLDNQETQYF. The CDR3 DNA follows: TGCGCCAGCAGCTTGGACAACCAAGAGACCCAGTACTTC.